One T cell receptor beta chain is described in this entry. One end of the junction fails to match germline, which may point to a read error. Authors' analysis steps: Researchers report that nucleated cell counts were estimated from reference gene primer amplification. The protocol was immunoSEQ multiplex PCR, while the TCRdb copy is restricted to in-frame clones and leaves out a portion. The V and J calls and clone size come from that table; D and trimming were worked out from the DNA. In the table there are roughly 200,000 clones, roughly nine tenths of which are singletons. Followed over time, Seattle patients had been enrolled while infection was active. These data originate in a study of blood T cell repertoires in COVID-19. Study details: The samples span acute and convalescent COVID-19 from the United States, Italy and Spain. Sample material is recorded as cDNA or gDNA derived from T cells, B-cell-depleted T cells, or PBMCs.

CDR3 size: 16 residues. The germline CDR1 and CDR2 sequences are MDHEN and SYDVKM. The sample comprised peripheral blood. The chain recombines TRBV28 with TRBJ1-5; 12 bases are a match to TRBD1. The sequence was collected from a woman aged 50 to 60 with COVID-19, enrolled during active disease. The CDR3 protein is CASSPKGQGAYQPQHF. CDR3 sequence (DNA): TGTGCCAGCAGTCCAAAGGGACAGGGGGCCTATCAACCCCAGCATTTT.